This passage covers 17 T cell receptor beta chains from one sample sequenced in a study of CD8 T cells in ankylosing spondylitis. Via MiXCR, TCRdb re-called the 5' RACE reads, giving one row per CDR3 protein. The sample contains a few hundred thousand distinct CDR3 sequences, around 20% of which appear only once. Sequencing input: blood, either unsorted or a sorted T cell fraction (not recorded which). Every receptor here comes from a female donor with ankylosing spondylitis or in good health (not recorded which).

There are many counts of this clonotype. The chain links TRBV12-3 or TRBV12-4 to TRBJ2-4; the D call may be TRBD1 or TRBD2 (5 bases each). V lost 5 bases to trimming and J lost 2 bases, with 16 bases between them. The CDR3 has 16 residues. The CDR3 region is CASSLGTDLTKNIQYF. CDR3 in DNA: TGTGCCAGCAGTCTAGGGACGGACCTAACCAAAAACATTCAGTACTTC.

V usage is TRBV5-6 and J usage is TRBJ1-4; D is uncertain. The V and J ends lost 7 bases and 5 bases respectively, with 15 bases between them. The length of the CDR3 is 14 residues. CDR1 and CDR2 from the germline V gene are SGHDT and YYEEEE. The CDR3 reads CASFQGGVNEKLFF. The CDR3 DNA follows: TGTGCCAGCTTTCAAGGCGGTGTGAATGAAAAACTGTTTTTT.

This chain's CDR3 is CSAVMATGMSTDTQYF. CDR3 nucleotide sequence: TGCAGTGCGGTTATGGCGACAGGGATGAGCACAGATACGCAGTATTTT. The chain employs TRBV20-1 and TRBJ2-3; 7 bases agree with TRBD1. Trimming at V came to 6 bases and at J to 0 bases, leaving 12 bases not matched to a gene. CDR1 and CDR2 from the germline V gene are DFQATT and SNEGSKA (reference sequence). This CDR3 has 16 residues.

CDR3 bases: TGCAGTGCTAGAATACGGGGGGGACTCCGCAATGAGCAGTTCTTC. Residues: CSARIRGGLRNEQFF. V is TRBV20-1 and J is TRBJ2-1; TRBD2 agrees at 8 bases. The CDR3 totals 15 residues. V lost 2 bases to trimming and J lost 6 bases; unmatched junction nucleotides: 9. Germline CDR1 and CDR2: DFQATT and SNEGSKA (reference sequence).

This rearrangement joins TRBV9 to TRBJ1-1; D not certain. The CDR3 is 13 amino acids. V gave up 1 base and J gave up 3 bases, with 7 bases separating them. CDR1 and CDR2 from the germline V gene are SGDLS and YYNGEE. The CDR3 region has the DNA TGTGCCAGCAGCGTAAGAGTGGACACTGAAGCTTTCTTT. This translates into CASSVRVDTEAFF.

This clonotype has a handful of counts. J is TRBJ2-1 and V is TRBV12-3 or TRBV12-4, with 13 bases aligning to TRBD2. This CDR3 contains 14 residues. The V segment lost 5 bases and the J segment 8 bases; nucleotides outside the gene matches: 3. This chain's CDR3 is CASSGLAGAYEQFF. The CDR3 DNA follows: TGTGCCAGCAGTGGACTAGCGGGAGCCTATGAGCAGTTCTTC.

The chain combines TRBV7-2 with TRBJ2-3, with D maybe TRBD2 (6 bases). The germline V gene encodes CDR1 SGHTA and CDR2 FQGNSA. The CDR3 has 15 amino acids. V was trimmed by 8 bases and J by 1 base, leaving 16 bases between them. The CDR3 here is CASAMGGLGTDTQYF. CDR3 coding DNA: TGTGCCAGCGCCATGGGGGGATTGGGCACAGATACGCAGTATTTT.

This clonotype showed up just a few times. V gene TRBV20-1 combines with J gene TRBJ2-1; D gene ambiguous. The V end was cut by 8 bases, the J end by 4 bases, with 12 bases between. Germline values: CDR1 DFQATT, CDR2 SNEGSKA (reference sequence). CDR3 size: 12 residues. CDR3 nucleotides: TGCAGTCCGGGTTTAGGTTACAATGAGCAGTTCTTC. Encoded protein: CSPGLGYNEQFF.

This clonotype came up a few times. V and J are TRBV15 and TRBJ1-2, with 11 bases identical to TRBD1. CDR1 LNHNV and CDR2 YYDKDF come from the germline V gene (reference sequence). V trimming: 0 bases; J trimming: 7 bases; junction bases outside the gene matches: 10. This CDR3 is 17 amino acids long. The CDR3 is CATSRDGTGGTYSGYTF. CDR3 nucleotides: TGTGCCACCAGCAGAGATGGGACAGGGGGGACCTATAGTGGCTACACCTTC.

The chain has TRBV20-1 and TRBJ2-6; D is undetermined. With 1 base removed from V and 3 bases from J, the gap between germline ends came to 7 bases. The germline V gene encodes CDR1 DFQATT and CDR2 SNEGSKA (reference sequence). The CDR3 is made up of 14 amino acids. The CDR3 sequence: CSARGVFGANVLTF. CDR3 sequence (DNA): TGCAGTGCTAGAGGTGTGTTTGGGGCCAACGTCCTGACTTTC.

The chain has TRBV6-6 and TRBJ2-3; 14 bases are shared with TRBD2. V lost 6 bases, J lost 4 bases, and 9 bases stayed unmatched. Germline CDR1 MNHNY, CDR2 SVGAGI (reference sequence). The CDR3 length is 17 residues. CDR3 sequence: CASSVLPGLAGADTQYF. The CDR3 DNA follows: TGTGCCAGCAGCGTCTTACCGGGACTAGCGGGGGCAGATACGCAGTATTTT.

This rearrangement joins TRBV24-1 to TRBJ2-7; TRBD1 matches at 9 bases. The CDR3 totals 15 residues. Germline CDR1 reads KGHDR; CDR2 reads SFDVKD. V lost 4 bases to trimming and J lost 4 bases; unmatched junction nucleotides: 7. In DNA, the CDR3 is TGTGCCACCAGTGACCCGGGACAGGGCATTTACGAGCAGTACTTC. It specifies CATSDPGQGIYEQYF.

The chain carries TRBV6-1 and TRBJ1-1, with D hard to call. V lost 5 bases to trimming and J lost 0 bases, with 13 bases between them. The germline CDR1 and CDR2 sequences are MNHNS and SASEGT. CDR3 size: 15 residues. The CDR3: CASSTKLVMNTEAFF. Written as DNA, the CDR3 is TGTGCCAGCAGTACCAAACTGGTTATGAACACTGAAGCTTTCTTT.

The CDR3 protein is CASSSSASRYNEQFF. CDR3 sequence (DNA): TGTGCCAGCAGCTCAAGCGCTAGCCGCTACAATGAGCAGTTCTTC. This chain uses TRBV7-2 with TRBJ2-1; D is perhaps TRBD2 (5 bases). The V and J ends lost 4 bases and 3 bases respectively, with 13 bases between them. The CDR3 runs 15 residues. From germline, CDR1 is SGHTA and CDR2 FQGNSA.

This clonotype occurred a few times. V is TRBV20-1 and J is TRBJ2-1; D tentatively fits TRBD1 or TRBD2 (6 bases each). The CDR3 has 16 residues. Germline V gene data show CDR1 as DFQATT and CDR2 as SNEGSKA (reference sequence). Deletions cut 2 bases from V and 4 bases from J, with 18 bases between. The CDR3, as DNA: TGCAGTGCTAGACCCCTTGGGGGGCCTGGGTACAATGAGCAGTTCTTC. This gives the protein CSARPLGGPGYNEQFF.

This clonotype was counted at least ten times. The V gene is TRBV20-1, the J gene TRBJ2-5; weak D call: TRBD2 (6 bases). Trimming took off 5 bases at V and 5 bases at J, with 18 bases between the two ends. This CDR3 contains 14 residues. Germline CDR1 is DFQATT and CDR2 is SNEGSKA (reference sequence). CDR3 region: CSAYPPGLPETQYF. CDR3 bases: TGCAGTGCTTACCCTCCGGGACTCCCTGAGACCCAGTACTTC.

The CDR3, as DNA: TGTGCCAGCAGCGAACGACAGGGTCTGAGGGAGCAGTACTTC. Its translation is CASSERQGLREQYF. This sequence joins TRBV5-5 and TRBJ2-7, with 7 bases identical to TRBD1. Germline CDR1 SGHKS, CDR2 YYEKEE (reference sequence). The J segment lost 7 bases and the V segment lost 4 bases, leaving 11 bases of the junction unmatched. The CDR3 totals 14 residues.